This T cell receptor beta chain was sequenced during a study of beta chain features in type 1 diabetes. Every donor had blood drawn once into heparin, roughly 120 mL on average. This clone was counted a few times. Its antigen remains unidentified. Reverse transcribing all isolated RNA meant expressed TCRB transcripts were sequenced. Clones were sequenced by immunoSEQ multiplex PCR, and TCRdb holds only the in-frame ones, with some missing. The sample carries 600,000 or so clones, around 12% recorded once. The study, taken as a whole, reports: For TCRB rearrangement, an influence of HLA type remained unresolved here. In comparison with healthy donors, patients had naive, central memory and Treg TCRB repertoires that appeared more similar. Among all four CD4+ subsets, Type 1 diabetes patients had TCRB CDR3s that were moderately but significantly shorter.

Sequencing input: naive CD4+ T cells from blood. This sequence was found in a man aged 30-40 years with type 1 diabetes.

The CDR3 DNA reads TGTGCCTGGATGTTTACGGGCGGCTACACCTTC. Translating gives CAWMFTGGYTF. This chain uses TRBV30 with TRBJ1-2; no definite D call. The CDR3 is 11 amino acids. Germline lookup yields CDR1 GTSNPN and CDR2 SVGIG (reference sequence). The germline V and J ends were trimmed by 4 bases and 8 bases, with 11 bases remaining between them.